Described below is a single T cell receptor (beta chain) sequence and its context. The source of the sample is a study of technical replicates of blood from a handful of donors. V lost 3 bases to trimming and J lost 1 base; unmatched junction nucleotides: 5. CDR3 length: 17 residues. Germline CDR1 and CDR2: LNHDA and SQIVND (reference sequence). The repertoire was sequenced with immunoSEQ multiplex PCR; TCRdb's copy has only in-frame clones and lacks some. Of around 81,000 clones listed, approximately 96% are singletons. The chain has TRBV19 and TRBJ2-7; the match to TRBD2 covers 14 bases. The receptor comes from a human donor in good health. The sequencing sample was made of T cells isolated from PBMCs. The CDR3 region is CASSISGLAGESYEQYF. CDR3 sequence (DNA): TGTGCCAGTAGTATCTCGGGACTAGCGGGAGAATCCTACGAGCAGTACTTC.